The entry below gives a single TCR beta chain sequence along with its context. Its antigen is as yet unknown. A single base separates this from a much larger clone, so it may be a read error. The data belong to a study of CD8+CD57+ T cells in acquired aplastic anemia. Overall study context: Average CD4+ read depth in healthy donors was some 9.9 million reads. Study-level points and caveats: Patients shared approximately 30 CD8+ CDR3 sequences with controls.

The TCR beta profiling, which covered VDJ combination and CDR3 sequence, was carried out using genomic DNA as the template. TCRdb processed the reads anew with MiXCR; each CDR3 protein has one entry. The profile shows 350,000 to 450,000 distinct CDR3 sequences, 60% to 80% of them singletons. J lost 2 bases, V lost 8 bases, and 5 bases had no gene match. The CDR3 has 14 residues. From germline, CDR1 is MNHNY and CDR2 SVGAGI (reference sequence). The sequenced sample was sorted CD4+, CD8+, or CD8+CD57+ T cells (not recorded which) from PBMCs. The gene calls are TRBV6-6 and TRBJ1-5, with 8 bases matching TRBD1. This TCR derives from a human donor in good health, serving as a control. The CDR3 nucleotides are TGTGCCAGCGCCGGACAGGGCGGCAATCAGCCCCAGCATTTT. Translation: CASAGQGGNQPQHF.